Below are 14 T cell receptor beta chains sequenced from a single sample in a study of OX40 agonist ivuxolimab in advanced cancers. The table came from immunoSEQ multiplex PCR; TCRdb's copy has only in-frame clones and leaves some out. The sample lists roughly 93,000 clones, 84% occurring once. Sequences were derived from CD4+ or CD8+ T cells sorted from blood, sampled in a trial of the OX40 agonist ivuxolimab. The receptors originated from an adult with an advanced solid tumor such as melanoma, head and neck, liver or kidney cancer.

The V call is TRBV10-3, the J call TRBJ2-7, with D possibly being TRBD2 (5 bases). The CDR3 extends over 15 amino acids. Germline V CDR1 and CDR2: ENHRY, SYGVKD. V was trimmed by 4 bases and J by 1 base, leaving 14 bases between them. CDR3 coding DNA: TGTGCCATCAGTGGCCCCGAGGGTGGGTCCTACGAGCAGTACTTC. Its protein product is CAISGPEGGSYEQYF.

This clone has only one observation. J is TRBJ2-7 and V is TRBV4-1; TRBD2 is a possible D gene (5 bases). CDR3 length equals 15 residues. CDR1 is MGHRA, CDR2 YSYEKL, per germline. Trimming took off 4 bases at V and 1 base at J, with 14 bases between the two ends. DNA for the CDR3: TGCGCCAGCAGCCTCGACGGGGATTTGTCCTACGAGCAGTACTTC. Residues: CASSLDGDLSYEQYF.

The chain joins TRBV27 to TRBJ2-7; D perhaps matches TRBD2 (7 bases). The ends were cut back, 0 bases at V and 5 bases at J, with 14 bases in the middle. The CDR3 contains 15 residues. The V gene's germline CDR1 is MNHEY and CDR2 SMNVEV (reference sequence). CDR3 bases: TGTGCCAGCAGTTTATCTGTGGGGGGGGGCCACGAGCAGTACTTC. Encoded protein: CASSLSVGGGHEQYF.

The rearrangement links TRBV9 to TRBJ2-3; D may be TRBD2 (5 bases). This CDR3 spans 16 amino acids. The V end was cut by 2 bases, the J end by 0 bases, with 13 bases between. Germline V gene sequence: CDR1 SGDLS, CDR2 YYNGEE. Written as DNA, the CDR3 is TGTGCCAGCAGCGTCAACCGTGGGAGCAGCACAGATACGCAGTATTTT. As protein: CASSVNRGSSTDTQYF.

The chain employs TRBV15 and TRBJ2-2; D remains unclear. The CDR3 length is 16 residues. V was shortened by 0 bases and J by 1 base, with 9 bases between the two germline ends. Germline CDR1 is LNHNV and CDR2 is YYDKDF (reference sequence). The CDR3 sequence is CATSRDRHLNTGELFF. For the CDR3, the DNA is TGTGCCACCAGCAGAGACCGACACCTGAACACCGGGGAGCTGTTTTTT.

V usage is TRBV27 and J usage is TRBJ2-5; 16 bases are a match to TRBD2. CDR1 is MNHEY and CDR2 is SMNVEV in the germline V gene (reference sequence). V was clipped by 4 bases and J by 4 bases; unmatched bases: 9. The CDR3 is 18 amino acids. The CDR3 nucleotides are TGTGCCAGCAGTTACCGGGGGACTAGCGGGAGGGCCGGAGAGACCCAGTACTTC. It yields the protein CASSYRGTSGRAGETQYF.

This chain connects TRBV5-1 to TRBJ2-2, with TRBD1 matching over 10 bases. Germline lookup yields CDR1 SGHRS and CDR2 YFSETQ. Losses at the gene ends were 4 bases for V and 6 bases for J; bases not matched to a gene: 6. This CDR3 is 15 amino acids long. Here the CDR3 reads CASSVDRGLAGELFF. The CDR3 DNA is TGCGCCAGCAGCGTAGACAGGGGGCTGGCCGGGGAGCTGTTTTTT.

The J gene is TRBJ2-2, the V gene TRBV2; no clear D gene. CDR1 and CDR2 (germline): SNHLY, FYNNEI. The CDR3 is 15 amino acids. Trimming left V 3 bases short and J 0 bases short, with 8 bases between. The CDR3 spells CASSDSDANTGELFF. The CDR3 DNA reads TGTGCCAGCAGTGATAGTGACGCGAACACCGGGGAGCTGTTTTTT.

The CDR3 DNA reads as TGTGCCAGCAGCGTAGATCCGGGGGGCTACGAGCAGTACTTC. Its translation: CASSVDPGGYEQYF. The chain joins TRBV9 to TRBJ2-7; TRBD2 agrees at 7 bases. The CDR3 is 14 amino acids. Trimming took 0 bases from V and 3 from J; bases not matched to a gene: 3. Germline V CDR1 and CDR2: SGDLS, YYNGEE.

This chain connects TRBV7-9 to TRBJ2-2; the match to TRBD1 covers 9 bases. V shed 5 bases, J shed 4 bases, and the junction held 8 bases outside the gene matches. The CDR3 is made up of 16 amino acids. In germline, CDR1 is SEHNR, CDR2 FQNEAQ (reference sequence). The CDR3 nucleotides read TGTGCCAGCAGCCAACCGGACAGGGGTGGCACCGGGGAGCTGTTTTTT. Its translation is CASSQPDRGGTGELFF.

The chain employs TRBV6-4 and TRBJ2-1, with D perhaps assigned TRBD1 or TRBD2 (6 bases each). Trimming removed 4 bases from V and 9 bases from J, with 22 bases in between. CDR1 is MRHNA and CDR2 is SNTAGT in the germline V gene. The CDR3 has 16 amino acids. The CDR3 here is CASSAGQSATRGEQFF. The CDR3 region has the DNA TGTGCCAGCAGTGCCGGACAGAGCGCGACTAGGGGTGAGCAGTTCTTC.

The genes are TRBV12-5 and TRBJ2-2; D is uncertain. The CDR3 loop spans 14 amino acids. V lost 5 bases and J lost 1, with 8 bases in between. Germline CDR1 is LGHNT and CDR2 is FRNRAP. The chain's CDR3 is CASGATWNTGELFF. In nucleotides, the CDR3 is TGTGCTAGTGGTGCCACTTGGAACACCGGGGAGCTGTTTTTT.

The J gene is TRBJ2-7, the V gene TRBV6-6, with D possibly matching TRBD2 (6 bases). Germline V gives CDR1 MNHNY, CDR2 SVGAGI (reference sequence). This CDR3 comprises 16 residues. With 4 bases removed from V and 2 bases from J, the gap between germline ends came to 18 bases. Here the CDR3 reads CASSSPGAPTPYEQYF. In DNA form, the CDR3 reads TGTGCCAGCAGTTCCCCGGGAGCTCCCACCCCCTACGAGCAGTACTTC.

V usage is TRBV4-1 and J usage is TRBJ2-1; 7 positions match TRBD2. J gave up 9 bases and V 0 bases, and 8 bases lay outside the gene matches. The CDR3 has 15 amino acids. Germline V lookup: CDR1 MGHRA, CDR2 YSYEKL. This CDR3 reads CASSQEPTSFSEQFF. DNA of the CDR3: TGCGCCAGCAGCCAAGAACCGACTAGCTTCAGTGAGCAGTTCTTC.